The source of this T cell receptor (beta chain) is a study of regulatory T cells in long-lasting Graves disease (dated by TCRdb to the early 2020s). In the study overall: Antithyroid drugs had been taken for less than 3 months by newly diagnosed Graves' disease patients. TCR sequencing covered 13 persistent and approximately 20 newly diagnosed Graves' disease patients, 33 samples in total. This study used TCR sequencing and RNA sequencing of peripheral blood to compare persistent Graves' disease patients against newly diagnosed Graves' disease patients. The study was registered as a clinical trial and conducted in China. Results and caveats for the whole study, not just this receptor: The authors acknowledged the small sample size as a limitation that may reduce accuracy. Only peripheral blood was studied, because thyroid tissue, the primary lesion, was inaccessible. TRBV28, TRBJ1-2 and TRBJ2-5 were preferentially used in persistent disease, while TRBV20-1 and TRBJ2-1 were favored in newly diagnosed disease. Persistent Graves' disease patients showed lower TCR Shannon entropy and fewer highly expanded clones than newly diagnosed patients, suggesting clonal expansion. Only the TCR beta chain was sequenced and analyzed. More public clonotypes were shared among persistent patients (roughly 2,900) than among newly diagnosed patients (roughly 960).

The library relied on multiplex PCR. Sequencing used an Illumina HiSeq 4000. iRepertoire HTBI primers and Arm-PCR amplification of CDR3 regions were used to construct TCR beta libraries. PCR products were gel purified before sequencing. The paper's data handling went like this. A total of 62 TRBV and 14 TRBJ segments were identified across samples and were used for gene usage analysis of CDR3 amino acid clonotypes. Filtered high-quality paired reads were merged into contigs using COPE and FqMerger. BLAST was used to align contigs to the IMGT TRBV, TRBD and TRBJ reference genes, and CDR3 was defined following IMGT. Any clonotype with a frequency above 0.1% was counted as a highly expanded clone. Shannon entropy served as the measure of repertoire diversity, while the Gini coefficient captured V-J evenness. Public clonotypes were defined as clonotypes shared by more than one individual. TCRdb reprocessing: public reads trimmed at Q25 with fastp, clones called with MiXCR, in-frame beta chains kept. Rows merge per CDR3 protein into single entries with the most common DNA and genes. The V and J calls shown here were made by TCRdb, not taken from the authors' results. In all, the sample holds about 470,000 distinct CDR3 sequences, and around 15% of those were seen once. The top ten hold more than 9% of the sample.

The time point tag for this specimen amounts to: newly diagnosed GD, antithyroid drugs for less than 3 months. For both TCR sequencing and RNA sequencing, RNA was extracted from PBMCs using TRIzol. The diagnosis of Graves' disease followed American Thyroid Association guidelines. Patients were recruited from an endocrinology department in Xi'an, China. From each patient, around 9.3 milliliters of peripheral blood was collected into an EDTA anticoagulant tube. Ficoll Paque Plus density gradient separation was used to isolate PBMCs, and no additional T cell sorting was done. An Agilent 2100 Bioanalyzer and agarose gel were used to check RNA quality, and a NanoDrop 2000 was used to measure RNA concentration. V and J lose 3 bases and 0 bases, and a span of 6 bases separates them. Looking up the germline V gene (reference sequence) yields CDR1 LNHDA and CDR2 SQIVND. The CDR3 spans 15 residues, from the cysteine through the phenylalanine. Of all the DNA, just the CDR3 is kept, 45 bases in frame from base 1.

This clonotype was seen a handful of times. Which antigen it targets is not known. Nothing much larger sits one base from this clone, and base qualities are not available. The data were also submitted as part of a second study, on T cells in Graves' hyperthyroidism and ophthalmopathy. As that second study puts it: A patient counted as having stable Graves' hyperthyroidism if no progression to ophthalmopathy occurred over 18 months of follow-up. The hyperthyroidism patients were between 18 and 65 years old and newly diagnosed, with a disease duration of less than 2 months. Patients with uncontrolled infections, other autoimmune diseases, pregnancy or lactation were excluded. Diagnoses relied on clinical symptoms, serum thyroxine and TRAb, thyroid ultrasound and orbital computed tomography. The first round of RT-PCR for the TCR CDR3 was performed with the HTBI primer set and the Qiagen OneStep RT-PCR kit. Most expanded thyroid clonotypes (frequency above 0.001) were also detected in blood, a finding suggesting that blood repertoires may reflect thyroid immune responses. In cross-validation, a model built on a 13 V-J signature told ophthalmopathy apart from stable hyperthyroidism with over 85% sensitivity and approximately 81% specificity, and in testing the same model reached 80%/75%. In validation, the model predicted progression to ophthalmopathy a median of 6.5 months before onset, with about 70% sensitivity and 72.22% specificity. A discovery cohort of roughly 96 patients, roughly 40 with Graves' ophthalmopathy and more than 55 with stable Graves' hyperthyroidism, was used to find distinguishing TCR V-J signatures. Prospective prediction of ophthalmopathy was tested in an independent validation cohort of 18 to 20 hyperthyroidism patients and 17 patients who later progressed to ophthalmopathy. The roughly 90 discovery patients were divided at random into training and test sets in a 7:3 ratio. Thyroid tissue and blood T-cell repertoires from about 6 Graves' hyperthyroidism patients were also compared in the study. After blood sampling, hyperthyroidism patients were treated with methimazole at a starting dose of 30 mg daily, and ophthalmopathy patients were treated with high-dose intravenous methylprednisolone. Libraries were constructed in a second round of multiplex PCR, after which size selection and purification were carried out. Sequencing of the libraries was done on an Illumina HiSeq2000 using paired-end 100 bp reads. SOAPnuke was used to process the raw data, throwing out any read that contained adapters or uncalled bases, had a mean Phred below 15, or lacked an exact constant-primer or identifier match. COPE v1.2.5 was used to merge high-quality paired reads, and clonotypes were defined as unique nucleotide sequences. MiTCR v1.1 was used to align the clonotypes against IMGT TRBV, TRBD and TRBJ reference segments. The analysis included only V-J combinations with a frequency above 0.0001, which together covered around 99% of the repertoires. The TCS score was defined as the ratio of F50 (clonal expansion) to E x V (chaos), calculated using BLOSUM62-based TCRdist between CDR3 peptides within each V-J. Welch's t-statistics and random forest reduced just over 500 V-J features to roughly 13, which were used in a naive Bayes classifier (R e1071). No statistical method was used to fix the sample size in advance, and group allocation was not hidden from the investigators. TCR Vbeta CDR3 sequencing of 135 peripheral blood samples (approximately 44 ophthalmopathy, about 74 hyperthyroidism and roughly 17 progressor patients) is reported in the paper.

This receptor was identified in a man aged 40-50 years with Graves disease. Donor details come from another sample of the same person, matched by shared clones. The chain is made from TRBV19 and TRBJ2-6; the D gene is unclear. The sequenced sample was peripheral blood mononuclear cells (PBMCs), obtained at new diagnosis, from a patient treated with antithyroid drugs. The DNA is TGTGCCAGTAGTATTGTCCGCTCTGGGGCCAACGTCCTGACTTTC. The translation is CASSIVRSGANVLTF.